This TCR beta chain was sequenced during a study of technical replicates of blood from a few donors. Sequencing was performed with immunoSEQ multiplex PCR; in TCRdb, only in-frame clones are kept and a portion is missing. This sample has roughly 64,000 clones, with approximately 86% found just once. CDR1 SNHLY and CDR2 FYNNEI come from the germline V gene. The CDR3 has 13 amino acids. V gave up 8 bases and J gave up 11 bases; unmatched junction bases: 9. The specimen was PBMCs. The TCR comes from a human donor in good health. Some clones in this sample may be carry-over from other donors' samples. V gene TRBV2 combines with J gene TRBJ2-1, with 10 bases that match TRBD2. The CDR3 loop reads CASQEREGGKQFF. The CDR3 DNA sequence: TGTGCCAGCCAAGAGCGGGAGGGGGGGAAGCAGTTCTTC.